This T cell receptor (beta chain) was captured by sequencing in a study of tumor-infiltrating lymphocytes in primary liver carcinoma. The researchers produced TCR beta cDNA from 500 ng total RNA with a constant-region primer. Slightly modified ARM-PCR served as the procedure for the TCR beta libraries. These libraries came from three rounds of nested multiplex PCR. Two initial PCR rounds of 10 to 11 cycles each paired TRBV1-TRBV30 forward primers with a C-beta reverse primer. TCRdb re-called the multiplex PCR reads through MiXCR, storing one row per CDR3 protein. The sample includes around 330,000 distinct CDR3 sequences, around three fifths seen only once; the top ten take approximately 15%. Unsorted whole blood served as the source of blood RNA, and germline DNA was extracted as well. What was collected before surgery was around 4 milliliters of peripheral blood. This CDR3 has 15 amino acids. Germline values: CDR1 MNHNY, CDR2 SVGAGI (reference sequence).

A word on this clonotype: Antigen unknown. The germline gene is not matched at one end of the junction; a read error may be the cause.

Study results and caveats: Tumor-adjacent and tumor-blood pairs shared a smaller degree of overlap than tumor region pairs. The study found a significantly higher top-250-clone fraction in tumors than in blood (p = 0.039).

The genes are TRBV6-6 and TRBJ1-4, with TRBD1 matching over 9 bases. Source material: peripheral blood. The source of this sequence is a woman in her thirties with primary liver carcinoma and hepatitis B virus infection. The CDR3 DNA reads as TGTGCCAGCAGTTCAGCGGGACAGGGTGATGAAAAACTGCTTTTT. Translating gives CASSSAGQGDEKLLF.